A selection of T cell receptor beta chains follows, all from one sample in a study of T cells in Graves' hyperthyroidism and ophthalmopathy. TCRdb called the multiplex PCR reads again in MiXCR, with one record for every CDR3 protein. The table has 450,000 to 600,000 distinct CDR3 sequences, 11% to 15% seen once; the top ten hold about 15%. The sequencing input was blood. The origin of the receptors is a middle-aged woman with Graves' hyperthyroidism. Each CDR3 is given with its conserved first and last residue. D genes are given only for firm matches. Size values are once, few and many counts, or a class for expanded clones, and some rows have none.

d_call: -
clone_size: many
v_call: TRBV5-1
j_call: TRBJ1-1
cdr3_length: 17
cdr3_aa: CASSPLGPLDMNTEAFF
cdr3_nt: TGCGCCAGCAGCCCCCTTGGGCCACTCGACATGAACACTGAAGCTTTCTTT

d_call: -
clone_size: many
v_call: TRBV2
j_call: TRBJ2-3
cdr3_length: 14
cdr3_aa: CASRMESSTDTQYF
cdr3_nt: TGTGCCAGCAGAATGGAATCCTCCACAGATACGCAGTATTTT

d_call: -
clone_size: many
v_call: TRBV3-1
j_call: TRBJ2-2
cdr3_length: 13
cdr3_aa: CASSLLRTGELFF
cdr3_nt: TGTGCCAGCAGCCTGTTGAGGACCGGGGAGCTGTTTTTT

d_call: -
clone_size: many
v_call: TRBV2
j_call: TRBJ2-5
cdr3_length: 11
cdr3_aa: CASTLSETQYF
cdr3_nt: TGTGCCAGCACCCTTAGTGAGACCCAGTACTTC

d_call: TRBD1
clone_size: many
v_call: TRBV2
j_call: TRBJ1-1
cdr3_length: 14
cdr3_aa: CASSRTGANTEAFF
cdr3_nt: TGTGCCAGCAGTCGGACAGGGGCGAACACTGAAGCTTTCTTT

d_call: TRBD2
clone_size: many
v_call: TRBV27
j_call: TRBJ2-3
cdr3_length: 17
cdr3_aa: CASSLFALAEGVDTQYF
cdr3_nt: TGTGCCAGCAGTTTATTCGCACTAGCGGAGGGGGTAGATACGCAGTATTTT

d_call: -
clone_size: -
v_call: TRBV27
j_call: TRBJ1-5
cdr3_length: 15
cdr3_aa: CASSLWAASNQPQHF
cdr3_nt: TGTGCCAGCAGTTTATGGGCGGCCAGCAATCAGCCCCAGCATTTT

d_call: -
clone_size: few
v_call: TRBV24-1
j_call: TRBJ2-3
cdr3_length: 14
cdr3_aa: CATSDLGSTDTQYF
cdr3_nt: TGTGCCACCAGTGATTTGGGGAGCACAGATACGCAGTATTTT

d_call: TRBD2
clone_size: many
v_call: TRBV5-1
j_call: TRBJ2-1
cdr3_length: 18
cdr3_aa: CASSLLAGGPSSYNEQFF
cdr3_nt: TGCGCCAGCAGCTTGCTAGCGGGAGGGCCAAGCTCCTACAATGAGCAGTTCTTC

d_call: -
clone_size: -
v_call: TRBV19
j_call: TRBJ1-1
cdr3_length: 14
cdr3_aa: CASSIEGVNTEAFF
cdr3_nt: TGTGCCAGTAGTATAGAAGGGGTGAACACTGAAGCTTTCTTT

d_call: -
clone_size: few
v_call: TRBV3-1
j_call: TRBJ2-7
cdr3_length: 12
cdr3_aa: CASSRIRGEQYF
cdr3_nt: TGTGCCAGCAGCCGGATCAGGGGCGAGCAGTACTTC

d_call: -
clone_size: -
v_call: TRBV6-1
j_call: TRBJ1-5
cdr3_length: 14
cdr3_aa: CASSREVIGQPQHF
cdr3_nt: TGTGCCAGCAGCAGGGAAGTAATTGGACAGCCCCAGCATTTT

d_call: -
clone_size: -
v_call: TRBV7-9
j_call: TRBJ2-3
cdr3_length: 15
cdr3_aa: CASSPREKSTDTQYF
cdr3_nt: TGTGCCAGCAGCCCCCGGGAAAAATCCACAGATACGCAGTATTTT

d_call: TRBD1
clone_size: many
v_call: TRBV5-1
j_call: TRBJ2-7
cdr3_length: 15
cdr3_aa: CASSLLGQGFHEQYF
cdr3_nt: TGCGCCAGCAGCTTGCTGGGACAGGGGTTCCACGAGCAGTACTTC

d_call: -
clone_size: many
v_call: TRBV2
j_call: TRBJ2-3
cdr3_length: 15
cdr3_aa: CASSESRGITDTQYF
cdr3_nt: TGTGCCAGCAGTGAATCGAGAGGGATCACAGATACGCAGTATTTT

d_call: -
clone_size: -
v_call: TRBV19
j_call: TRBJ2-7
cdr3_length: 15
cdr3_aa: CASTPGHGRPIEQYF
cdr3_nt: TGTGCCAGTACCCCAGGGCATGGGAGGCCAATCGAGCAGTACTTC

d_call: TRBD2
clone_size: many
v_call: TRBV7-2
j_call: TRBJ2-5
cdr3_length: 15
cdr3_aa: CASSRSSGGQETQYF
cdr3_nt: TGTGCCAGCAGCCGATCAAGCGGGGGCCAAGAGACCCAGTACTTC

d_call: TRBD2
clone_size: few
v_call: TRBV27
j_call: TRBJ2-2
cdr3_length: 16
cdr3_aa: CASSFLGLAAVGELFF
cdr3_nt: TGTGCCAGCAGTTTCCTCGGACTAGCGGCGGTTGGGGAGCTGTTTTTT

d_call: -
clone_size: many
v_call: TRBV7-2
j_call: TRBJ2-7
cdr3_length: 16
cdr3_aa: CASSFGFGAGSYEQYF
cdr3_nt: TGTGCCAGCAGCTTTGGATTTGGGGCAGGCTCCTACGAGCAGTACTTC

d_call: TRBD1
clone_size: -
v_call: TRBV7-9
j_call: TRBJ2-1
cdr3_length: 13
cdr3_aa: CASGSTGNNEQFF
cdr3_nt: TGCGCCAGCGGATCGACAGGGAACAATGAGCAGTTCTTC

d_call: TRBD2
clone_size: -
v_call: TRBV28
j_call: TRBJ2-7
cdr3_length: 16
cdr3_aa: CASSSGGTSGSYEQYF
cdr3_nt: TGTGCCAGCAGCTCGGGGGGGACTAGCGGGAGTTACGAGCAGTACTTC

d_call: -
clone_size: many
v_call: TRBV27
j_call: TRBJ2-7
cdr3_length: 15
cdr3_aa: CASSLLAGRSYEQYF
cdr3_nt: TGTGCCAGCAGTTTATTGGCGGGCCGATCCTACGAGCAGTACTTC

d_call: -
clone_size: few
v_call: TRBV15
j_call: TRBJ1-2
cdr3_length: 15
cdr3_aa: CATSRASQGTYGYTF
cdr3_nt: TGTGCCACCAGCAGAGCGTCGCAGGGGACCTATGGCTACACCTTC

d_call: -
clone_size: -
v_call: TRBV24-1
j_call: TRBJ2-7
cdr3_length: 12
cdr3_aa: CANRTDNYEQYF
cdr3_nt: TGTGCCAACCGAACGGACAACTACGAGCAGTACTTC

d_call: -
clone_size: many
v_call: TRBV29-1
j_call: TRBJ2-7
cdr3_length: 14
cdr3_aa: CSVFSGTGTYEQYF
cdr3_nt: TGCAGCGTCTTTAGCGGGACAGGTACCTACGAGCAGTACTTC

d_call: TRBD2
clone_size: many
v_call: TRBV7-9
j_call: TRBJ2-2
cdr3_length: 15
cdr3_aa: CASSLTSGDTGELFF
cdr3_nt: TGTGCCAGCAGCCTCACTAGCGGAGACACCGGGGAGCTGTTTTTT

d_call: TRBD1
clone_size: many
v_call: TRBV27
j_call: TRBJ2-1
cdr3_length: 15
cdr3_aa: CASSSGTGAYNEQFF
cdr3_nt: TGTGCCAGCAGTTCTGGGACAGGGGCCTACAATGAGCAGTTCTTC

d_call: -
clone_size: few
v_call: TRBV28
j_call: TRBJ1-5
cdr3_length: 16
cdr3_aa: CASSLSDNISNQPQHF
cdr3_nt: TGTGCCAGCAGTTTATCCGACAATATTAGCAATCAGCCCCAGCATTTT

d_call: TRBD1
clone_size: -
v_call: TRBV11-1
j_call: TRBJ2-4
cdr3_length: 18
cdr3_aa: CASSPYEGTGKAKNIQYF
cdr3_nt: TGTGCCAGCAGCCCCTATGAGGGGACAGGCAAAGCCAAAAACATTCAGTACTTC

d_call: TRBD2
clone_size: many
v_call: TRBV5-1
j_call: TRBJ2-1
cdr3_length: 17
cdr3_aa: CASSKALAAPSYNEQFF
cdr3_nt: TGCGCCAGCAGCAAAGCCCTAGCGGCTCCCTCCTACAATGAGCAGTTCTTC

d_call: -
clone_size: -
v_call: TRBV27
j_call: TRBJ2-4
cdr3_length: 16
cdr3_aa: CASSPRQILAKNIQYF
cdr3_nt: TGTGCCAGCAGTCCTCGTCAAATCCTAGCCAAAAACATTCAGTACTTC

d_call: TRBD2
clone_size: few
v_call: TRBV13
j_call: TRBJ2-1
cdr3_length: 15
cdr3_aa: CASSFSGEGHNEQFF
cdr3_nt: TGTGCCAGCAGCTTTAGCGGGGAGGGTCACAATGAGCAGTTCTTC

d_call: TRBD2
clone_size: many
v_call: TRBV6-1
j_call: TRBJ2-7
cdr3_length: 15
cdr3_aa: CASSLLAGEAYEQYF
cdr3_nt: TGTGCCAGCAGTTTACTAGCGGGTGAAGCCTACGAGCAGTACTTC

d_call: -
clone_size: -
v_call: TRBV5-6
j_call: TRBJ1-2
cdr3_length: 18
cdr3_aa: CASSSWTGHKKTNYGYTF
cdr3_nt: TGTGCCAGCAGCTCTTGGACCGGACACAAAAAAACTAACTATGGCTACACCTTC

d_call: TRBD1
clone_size: -
v_call: TRBV7-2
j_call: TRBJ1-1
cdr3_length: 15
cdr3_aa: CASSPRTGRYTEAFF
cdr3_nt: TGTGCCAGCAGCCCAAGGACAGGGCGATACACTGAAGCTTTCTTT

d_call: -
clone_size: few
v_call: TRBV6-5
j_call: TRBJ1-1
cdr3_length: 13
cdr3_aa: CASSYSTLTEAFF
cdr3_nt: TGTGCCAGCAGTTACTCGACACTAACTGAAGCTTTCTTT

d_call: -
clone_size: -
v_call: TRBV27
j_call: TRBJ1-4
cdr3_length: 12
cdr3_aa: CAVRGGDEKLFF
cdr3_nt: TGTGCTGTCCGGGGAGGGGATGAAAAACTGTTTTTT

d_call: TRBD2
clone_size: many
v_call: TRBV6-1
j_call: TRBJ2-5
cdr3_length: 13
cdr3_aa: CASSPSGTETQYF
cdr3_nt: TGTGCCAGCAGCCCTAGCGGGACTGAGACCCAGTACTTC

d_call: TRBD2
clone_size: -
v_call: TRBV13
j_call: TRBJ2-7
cdr3_length: 19
cdr3_aa: CASSHRQRRLAGGYYEQYF
cdr3_nt: TGTGCCAGCAGCCACCGACAGAGACGACTAGCGGGAGGATACTACGAGCAGTACTTC

d_call: TRBD1
clone_size: many
v_call: TRBV28
j_call: TRBJ1-5
cdr3_length: 14
cdr3_aa: CASRWTGEHQPQHF
cdr3_nt: TGTGCCAGCAGATGGACAGGGGAACATCAGCCCCAGCATTTT

d_call: -
clone_size: few
v_call: TRBV5-6
j_call: TRBJ2-4
cdr3_length: 13
cdr3_aa: CASSPSTGISQYF
cdr3_nt: TGTGCCAGCAGCCCGTCGACAGGAATCAGTCAGTACTTC

d_call: -
clone_size: -
v_call: TRBV12-3/TRBV12-4
j_call: TRBJ2-6
cdr3_length: 16
cdr3_aa: CASSFSPGSGANVLTF
cdr3_nt: TGTGCCAGCAGTTTTTCCCCCGGGTCTGGGGCCAACGTCCTGACTTTC

d_call: TRBD2
clone_size: few
v_call: TRBV28
j_call: TRBJ2-3
cdr3_length: 17
cdr3_aa: CASSLMGAGGGTDTQYF
cdr3_nt: TGTGCCAGCAGTTTAATGGGAGCGGGAGGGGGCACAGATACGCAGTATTTT

d_call: -
clone_size: few
v_call: TRBV6-5
j_call: TRBJ2-1
cdr3_length: 16
cdr3_aa: CASSYSLARSYNEQFF
cdr3_nt: TGTGCCAGCAGTTACTCCCTAGCGAGGTCCTACAATGAGCAGTTCTTC

d_call: TRBD2
clone_size: many
v_call: TRBV28
j_call: TRBJ2-1
cdr3_length: 14
cdr3_aa: CASRGLAGDVEQFF
cdr3_nt: TGTGCCAGCAGGGGACTAGCGGGAGATGTTGAGCAGTTCTTC

d_call: TRBD1
clone_size: many
v_call: TRBV7-8
j_call: TRBJ2-1
cdr3_length: 12
cdr3_aa: CASSGQVNEQFF
cdr3_nt: TGTGCCAGCAGCGGACAGGTCAATGAGCAGTTCTTC

d_call: TRBD2
clone_size: many
v_call: TRBV11-3
j_call: TRBJ2-3
cdr3_length: 18
cdr3_aa: CASSSPTNLRETTDTQYF
cdr3_nt: TGTGCCAGCAGCTCCCCCACCAACTTGCGGGAGACGACAGATACGCAGTATTTT